This T cell receptor beta chain was found in a study of blood T cell repertoires in COVID-19. About the research overall: COVID-19 samples collected from the United States, Italy and Spain covered acute and convalescent phases.

The junction had 8 bases not matched to a gene; V was cut back by 0 bases and J by 2 bases. The CDR3 extends over 17 amino acids. The germline gives CDR1 LGHNA, CDR2 YNFKEQ. The data were produced by immunoSEQ multiplex PCR, yet TCRdb's version contains in-frame clones alone and is incomplete. The sample has about 150,000 clones, 70% to 85% seen once. The rearrangement links TRBV4-2 to TRBJ1-2; TRBD1 matches 8 bases. Sequencing was done on a sample of peripheral blood. The receptor comes from a woman in her forties or fifties in a cohort sampled during active or convalescent COVID-19. The CDR3 region has the DNA TGTGCCAGCAGCCAAGATAGTACAGGGGGTCTGAACTATGGCTACACCTTC. Protein sequence: CASSQDSTGGLNYGYTF.